One and the same sample provided the 21 T cell receptor beta chains below, sequenced in a study of blood T cells in healthy people across ages. A sample-barcoded 5' primer and a J-beta primer mix were used in a second PCR of about 6 to 11 cycles. One entry per CDR3 protein results from TCRdb running MiXCR on the 5' RACE reads. Among fewer than 900,000 distinct CDR3 sequences listed, around 45% were seen once. The sequenced sample consisted of blood. The receptors were sampled from a woman aged 55 to 70 in good health.

The sample holds many counts of this clonotype. The rearrangement uses TRBV6-1 and TRBJ2-7; 8 nucleotides align to TRBD2. Trimming removed 7 bases from V and 2 bases from J; junction bases left unmatched: 7. This CDR3 region has 14 residues. CDR1 and CDR2 from the germline V gene are MNHNS and SASEGT. CDR3 bases: TGTGCCAGCACGGCGCGGGAGGCTCCCTACGAGCAGTACTTC. Translated, it gives CASTAREAPYEQYF.

On this clonotype itself: One base away lies a much larger clone, so this may be a sequencing read error. The chain uses TRBV29-1 and TRBJ2-5; 12 bases match TRBD2. This CDR3 comprises 13 residues. Trimming took 3 bases from V and 11 from J; bases not matched to a gene: 7. Looked up from germline, CDR1 is SQVTM and CDR2 is ANQGSEA. The CDR3 DNA sequence: TGCAGCGTTGAGACTAGCGGGAGACGGGAGCAGTACTTC. Its translation: CSVETSGRREQYF. Variable domain in full (rest from reference TRBV29-1 and TRBJ2-5): SAVISQKPSRDICQRGTSLTIQCQVDSQVTMMFWYRQQPGQSLTLIATANQGSEATYESGFVIDKFPISRPNLTFSTLTVSNMSPEDSSIYLCSVETSGRREQYFGPGTRLLVL.

J is TRBJ2-4 and V is TRBV4-2; the match to TRBD2 covers 9 bases. Germline values: CDR1 LGHNA, CDR2 YNFKEQ. J was trimmed by 1 base and V by 0 bases; bases with no gene match: 4. The CDR3 has 17 amino acids. CDR3 loop: CASSQDGAGGAKNIQYF. CDR3 in DNA: TGTGCCAGCAGCCAAGACGGGGCGGGAGGGGCCAAAAACATTCAGTACTTC.

This clonotype was counted only a few times. CDR3 coding DNA: TGTGCCAGCACGGGATCGAACACCGGGGAGCTGTTTTTT. Residues: CASTGSNTGELFF. The chain employs TRBV2 and TRBJ2-2, with TRBD2 as a possible D gene (5 bases). The CDR3 contains 13 residues. V lost 7 bases to trimming and J lost 0 bases, with 6 bases between them. Germline values: CDR1 SNHLY, CDR2 FYNNEI.

The rearrangement joins TRBV27 to TRBJ1-2; D may be TRBD1 (5 bases). Germline assignment: CDR1 MNHEY and CDR2 SMNVEV (reference sequence). The germline V and J ends were trimmed by 5 bases and 5 bases, with 6 bases remaining between them. CDR3 length: 11 residues. CDR3 residues: CASSDSYGYTF. The CDR3 DNA is TGTGCCAGCAGTGACAGTTATGGCTACACCTTC.

Notes on this clonotype: This sequence may be a read error, since a much larger clone differs from it by one base. The chain combines TRBV28 with TRBJ2-4, with 11 nucleotides matching TRBD2. The better agreement between TRBJ2-1 and the DNA end casts doubt on the J call. The germline CDR1 and CDR2 sequences are MDHEN and SYDVKM. This CDR3 has 15 amino acids. The CDR3: CASSTIAGGAYEQFF. The CDR3 nucleotides read TGTGCCAGCAGCACCATAGCGGGAGGGGCCTACGAGCAGTTCTTC.

Concerning this clonotype itself: One base away lies a much larger clone, so this may be a sequencing read error. V is TRBV5-1 and J is TRBJ2-5; tentatively, D is TRBD1 (6 bases). The CDR3 loop spans 13 amino acids. The germline V and J ends were trimmed by 4 bases and 0 bases, with 7 bases remaining between them. Germline assignment: CDR1 SGHRS and CDR2 YFSETQ. CDR3: CASSGDNQETQYF. The CDR3 DNA follows: TGCGCCAGCAGCGGGGACAACCAAGAGACCCAGTACTTC.

The rearrangement joins TRBV6-5 to TRBJ2-7; D unclear. There are 15 residues in the CDR3. V dropped 0 bases and J dropped 1 base, with 10 bases sitting between them. CDR1 is MNHEY and CDR2 is SVGAGI in the germline V gene. CDR3 amino acids: CASSYSLQLSYEQYF. Written as DNA, the CDR3 is TGTGCCAGCAGTTACTCGTTACAGCTATCCTACGAGCAGTACTTC.

This clonotype has more than one count but fewer than ten. J is TRBJ2-7 and V is TRBV15; D is undetermined. The V and J ends lost 0 bases and 2 bases respectively, with 11 bases between them. This CDR3 contains 15 residues. Germline V CDR1 and CDR2: LNHNV, YYDKDF (reference sequence). The chain's CDR3 is CATSRDRVSAYEQYF. CDR3 DNA: TGTGCCACCAGCAGAGATCGGGTCTCAGCCTACGAGCAGTACTTC.

This clonotype was counted a few times. V is TRBV5-1 and J is TRBJ2-4; 7 nucleotides line up with TRBD1. J gave up 8 bases and V 4 bases, and 9 bases lay outside the gene matches. Germline loops: CDR1 SGHRS, CDR2 YFSETQ. The CDR3 loop spans 14 amino acids. CDR3 residues: CASSPGQSGDIQYF. The CDR3 DNA follows: TGCGCCAGCAGCCCGGGACAGTCCGGGGACATTCAGTACTTC.

This sequence joins TRBV5-1 and TRBJ2-7, with D possibly matching TRBD1 (5 bases). V was cut by 4 bases and J by 0 bases, with 14 bases left in between. Germline V gene lookup returns CDR1 SGHRS and CDR2 YFSETQ. This CDR3 contains 15 residues. The CDR3 region has the DNA TGCGCCAGCAGCCCCGACAGACCGAGCTCCTACGAGCAGTACTTC. Protein: CASSPDRPSSYEQYF.

CDR3 sequence: CASSPSGLAGVRNEQFF. CDR3 nucleotides: TGTGCCAGCAGTCCCTCCGGACTAGCGGGAGTTCGCAATGAGCAGTTCTTC. J is TRBJ2-1 and V is TRBV28, with 13 nucleotides matching TRBD2. The CDR3 spans 17 residues. V lost 5 bases to trimming and J lost 6 bases; unmatched junction nucleotides: 10. Germline assignment: CDR1 MDHEN and CDR2 SYDVKM.

The J gene is TRBJ2-2, the V gene TRBV27; maybe TRBD2 (6 bases). The CDR3 runs to 15 residues. Germline V gene sequence: CDR1 MNHEY, CDR2 SMNVEV (reference sequence). The germline V and J ends were trimmed by 5 bases and 4 bases, with 14 bases remaining between them. CDR3 nucleotide sequence: TGTGCCAGCAGTACAAGACTAGTCAGCACCGGGGAGCTGTTTTTT. Its protein product is CASSTRLVSTGELFF.

The chain couples TRBV6-5 to TRBJ1-2, with TRBD1 matching over 8 bases. CDR1 is MNHEY and CDR2 is SVGAGI in the germline V gene. There are 14 residues in the CDR3. After removal of 5 bases from V and 8 bases from J, the junction contained 10 bases not matched to a gene. The chain's CDR3 is CASSTGQGSGGYTF. The CDR3 DNA sequence: TGTGCCAGCAGTACCGGACAGGGATCGGGAGGCTACACCTTC.

The rearrangement uses TRBV12-5 and TRBJ2-7, with a weak D call TRBD1 (5 bases). CDR1 is LGHNT and CDR2 is FRNRAP in the germline V gene. Between the trimmed V and J ends, which lost 1 base and 7 bases, there was a span of 11 bases. The CDR3 is 13 residues long. The CDR3 is CASGLGRAGEQYF. CDR3 sequence (DNA): TGTGCTAGTGGTTTGGGCAGGGCAGGTGAGCAGTACTTC.

The V call is TRBV6-4, the J call TRBJ2-5; D not certain. CDR3 length: 16 amino acids. In germline, CDR1 is MRHNA, CDR2 SNTAGT. V was clipped by 4 bases and J by 1 base, with 16 bases between them. The CDR3 region is CASSGSQKALQETQYF. Written as DNA, the CDR3 is TGTGCCAGCAGTGGGTCTCAGAAAGCCCTCCAAGAGACCCAGTACTTC.

This clonotype was counted between two and nine times. The CDR3 DNA reads as TGTGCCAGCAGTTCAGCCGGCGGGAGGGGCGACTACGAGCAGTACTTC. Residues: CASSSAGGRGDYEQYF. This chain uses TRBV27 with TRBJ2-7, with 9 bases aligning to TRBD2. CDR3 length equals 16 residues. Germline values: CDR1 MNHEY, CDR2 SMNVEV (reference sequence). Trimming cost V 4 bases and J 3 bases; bases outside gene matches: 10.

With respect to this clonotype: A read error may explain this, as a much larger clone is one base away. This chain links TRBV3-1 with TRBJ2-1; D gene unclear. The CDR3 has 11 amino acids. Per germline, CDR1 LGHDT and CDR2 YNNKEL (reference sequence). The CDR3, as DNA: TGTGCCCGCAGCCAATCTAATGAGCAGTTCTTC. As protein: CARSQSNEQFF.

Concerning this clonotype itself: The junction differs from germline at one of its ends, possibly a read error. The chain links TRBV15 to TRBJ1-4; the D is unclear. The CDR3 has 14 residues. Germline V CDR1 and CDR2: LNHNV, YYDKDF (reference sequence). In DNA form, the CDR3 reads TGTGCCACCAGCAGAGATGTGGAGGATGAAAAACCGTTTTTT. Protein: CATSRDVEDEKPFF.

This clonotype came up a few times. The DNA for the CDR3 is TGTGCCAGTAGGAGGTCAGATACGCAGTATTTT. Protein sequence: CASRRSDTQYF. V and J are TRBV12-3 or TRBV12-4 and TRBJ2-3; TRBD2 is a possible D gene (5 bases). The CDR3 sequence is 11 residues long. The V end was cut by 9 bases, the J end by 4 bases, with 8 bases between.

As regards this clonotype: A junction end diverges from the germline sequence, so it may reflect a read error. The J gene is TRBJ2-6, the V gene TRBV4-3; tentatively, D is TRBD1 or TRBD2 (5 bases each). The germline V gene has CDR1 LGHNA and CDR2 YSLEER. This CDR3 is 16 amino acids long. The CDR3 DNA reads as TGCGCCAGCAGCCAAGGCCCGGACTCTGGGGCCGACGTCCTGACTTTC. It translates to CASSQGPDSGADVLTF.